This T cell receptor beta chain originates from a study of technical replicates of blood from a handful of donors. Germline V gives CDR1 MGHRA, CDR2 YSYEKL. This CDR3 comprises 14 residues. The V end lost 2 bases, the J end lost 3 bases, and 11 bases lay between the germline ends. The data were produced by immunoSEQ multiplex PCR, yet TCRdb's version contains in-frame clones alone and is incomplete. The profile shows around 76,000 clones, approximately 96% of them singletons. The sequenced material came from T cells isolated from PBMCs. The source of this sequence is a human donor in good health. This chain connects TRBV4-1 to TRBJ2-7; perhaps TRBD1 as D (6 bases). The chain's CDR3 is CASSQQGQFYEQYF. The CDR3 DNA is TGCGCCAGCAGCCAACAAGGACAGTTCTACGAGCAGTACTTC.